This T cell receptor (beta chain) was obtained from a study of cytomegalovirus exposure and HLA in healthy donors. Note on this clone: Its antigen is not identified.

Primers included in the PCR were 60 Vbeta and 13 Jbeta primers. Produced via immunoSEQ multiplex PCR; TCRdb's table is partial and in-frame only. Of under 200,000 clones listed, 68% are singletons. V lost 6 bases and J lost 7; bases outside the gene matches: 7. This CDR3 contains 13 residues. The germline CDR1 and CDR2 sequences are SEHNR and FQNEAQ (reference sequence). Notes on the study in general: For presence/absence analyses, sequencing depth was assumed to be roughly uniform across donors. The sole available immune exposure information was CMV serostatus. Previous analysis showed most TCR beta V segments were productive about 87% or about 30% of the time. There were about 160 TCR beta chains listed as cytomegalovirus-associated.

This chain connects TRBV7-9 to TRBJ2-7; TRBD2 matches at 9 bases. The sample taken for sequencing was PBMCs. This sequence was found in a woman aged 40 to 55 in good health and CMV-seropositive. The CDR3, as DNA: TGTGCCAGCAGTTATAGCGGGGGTGGAGAGCAGTACTTC. Translated, it gives CASSYSGGGEQYF.